A selection of T cell receptor beta chains follows, all from one sample in a study of cytomegalovirus exposure and HLA in healthy donors. The repertoire was sequenced with immunoSEQ multiplex PCR; TCRdb's copy has only in-frame clones and lacks some. The sample has more than 90,000 clones; over 65% are singletons. The sample was PBMCs. Receptors originate from a woman in her sixties or seventies in good health and CMV-seronegative. CDR3s include the opening cysteine and the closing phenylalanine or tryptophan. Each record gives: clone size, D gene, V gene, J gene, CDR3 protein, CDR3 DNA. The D gene is left open where the match is weak. Where a row states a size, it is once, few, many or the class of an expanded clone; other rows omit it.

>few|TRBD1|TRBV4-3|TRBJ1-4
CASSQVLGQGVDGEKLFF
TGCGCCAGCAGCCAAGTTTTAGGACAGGGTGTGGATGGTGAAAAACTGTTTTTT
>.|.|TRBV9|TRBJ2-3
CASSADRDTDTQYF
TGTGCCAGCAGCGCTGATCGAGACACAGATACGCAGTATTTT
>.|.|TRBV4-1|TRBJ2-7
CASSQEKGLKVYEQYF
TGCGCCAGCAGCCAAGAGAAGGGGTTGAAAGTTTACGAGCAGTACTTC
>.|TRBD2|TRBV6-5|TRBJ2-7
CASSYWGGGKPYEQYF
TGTGCCAGCAGTTACTGGGGGGGAGGTAAACCCTACGAGCAGTACTTC
>few|.|TRBV19|TRBJ1-3
CASSTRRGTGNTIYF
TGTGCCAGTAGTACGCGACGGGGTACCGGAAACACCATATATTTT
>.|.|TRBV6-6|TRBJ2-7
CASRGDSEREQYF
TGTGCCAGCAGAGGAGACAGTGAGCGCGAGCAGTACTTC
>.|TRBD1|TRBV4-2|TRBJ1-2
CASSQVGTGVDYGYTF
TGTGCCAGCAGCCAAGTGGGTACAGGGGTCGACTATGGCTACACCTTC
>.|.|TRBV6-5|TRBJ1-6
CATWASSYNSPLHF
TGTGCCACGTGGGCGTCCTCCTATAATTCACCCCTCCACTTT
>.|TRBD1|TRBV19|TRBJ1-1
CASRRQGVSAEAFF
TGTGCCAGTAGGCGACAGGGGGTCTCTGCTGAAGCTTTCTTT
>.|.|TRBV15|TRBJ2-1
CATSVDKVTYNEQFF
TGTGCCACCAGCGTTGACAAAGTTACCTACAATGAGCAGTTCTTC
>.|.|TRBV6-4|TRBJ1-4
CASSDSSGAYKKLFF
TGTGCCAGCAGTGACTCGTCAGGCGCGTATAAAAAACTGTTTTTT
>.|.|TRBV23-1|TRBJ1-5
CASSQSIQEGRNQPQHF
TGCGCCAGCAGTCAATCGATCCAGGAGGGGCGCAATCAGCCCCAGCATTTT
>.|.|TRBV7-2|TRBJ2-1
CASSSRRGQNEQFF
TGTGCCAGCAGCTCGAGGAGGGGGCAGAATGAGCAGTTCTTC
>.|TRBD2|TRBV13|TRBJ2-1
CASSFRTSGAYNEQFF
TGTGCCAGCAGCTTCCGGACTAGCGGGGCTTACAATGAGCAGTTCTTC
>.|TRBD1|TRBV7-2|TRBJ2-4
CASSTGGGTHIQYF
TGTGCCAGCAGCACAGGGGGCGGAACGCACATTCAGTACTTC